The 32 T cell receptor beta chains below were found in one sample sequenced in a study of T cell repertoires in cytomegalovirus infection. Their antigens remain unidentified. A single record per CDR3 protein comes from TCRdb applying MiXCR to the reads. The sample holds just under 500,000 distinct CDR3 sequences, 30% to 40% seen once. Sequenced here: cultured PBMCs, sampled from culture after CMV antigen stimulation. These receptor sequences come from a human donor in good health (CMV status not recorded). Some clones in this sample may be carry-over from other donors' samples.

Ten or more counts support this clonotype. The rearrangement links TRBV7-6 to TRBJ2-5; 11 bases align to TRBD2. With 5 bases clipped from V and 0 bases from J, the junction kept 8 bases outside the gene matches. The germline V gene encodes CDR1 SGHVS and CDR2 FNYEAQ. This CDR3 contains 17 residues. The CDR3 region is CASSRPRLAGNQETQYF. CDR3 bases: TGTGCCAGCAGCCGCCCCAGACTAGCGGGGAACCAAGAGACCCAGTACTTC.

The gene calls are TRBV28 and TRBJ2-5; D gene unclear. The germline V gene has CDR1 MDHEN and CDR2 SYDVKM. The CDR3 is 14 amino acids. V dropped 2 bases and J dropped 5 bases, with 12 bases sitting between them. CDR3 sequence reads: CASSLGRPPETQYF. The CDR3 nucleotides read TGTGCCAGCAGTTTAGGGCGACCCCCGGAGACCCAGTACTTC.

This clonotype turned up a few times. V and J are TRBV7-2 and TRBJ1-2, with 10 bases lining up with TRBD1. V lost 2 bases and J lost 5; bases outside the gene matches: 5. Per germline, CDR1 SGHTA and CDR2 FQGNSA. The CDR3 length is 15 residues. CDR3 amino acids: CASSLSGTGEYGYTF. The CDR3 DNA sequence: TGTGCCAGCAGCTTAAGTGGGACAGGGGAATATGGCTACACCTTC.

For this clonotype: A much larger clone differs by one base, so this may be a read error. This chain connects TRBV7-9 to TRBJ2-2; 10 bases map to TRBD1. The germline CDR1 and CDR2 sequences are SEHNR and FQNEAQ (reference sequence). This CDR3 has 16 amino acids. CDR3 region: CASSLRQGADTGELLF. In DNA, the CDR3 is TGTGCCAGCAGCTTGCGACAGGGGGCCGACACCGGGGAGCTGCTTTTT.

The sample holds a few counts of this clonotype. This chain links TRBV9 with TRBJ2-5; TRBD2 matches at 13 bases. Germline trimming cut 4 bases from V and 5 bases from J; bases unmatched to any gene: 8. From germline, CDR1 is SGDLS and CDR2 YYNGEE. This CDR3 is built from 16 residues. The CDR3 coding sequence is TGTGCCAGCAGCCCCAGCACGACTAGCGGGGGGGAGACCCAGTACTTC. It translates to CASSPSTTSGGETQYF.

This clonotype is a singleton in its sample. V and J are TRBV19 and TRBJ2-1; 9 bases align to TRBD2. Germline V lookup: CDR1 LNHDA, CDR2 SQIVND (reference sequence). CDR3 length: 15 amino acids. V lost 7 bases and J lost 3; bases outside the gene matches: 7. CDR3 sequence reads: CASTLAGAIYNEQFF. Here the CDR3 DNA reads TGTGCCAGTACCTTAGCGGGAGCGATCTACAATGAGCAGTTCTTC.

The gene calls are TRBV6-2 or TRBV6-3 and TRBJ2-1; 14 nucleotides match TRBD2. The CDR3 covers 19 residues. Per the germline V gene, CDR1 is MNHEY and CDR2 is SVGEGT. With 6 bases clipped from V and 4 bases from J, the junction kept 14 bases outside the gene matches. CDR3 residues: CASSFATSGRARDYNEQFF. CDR3 bases: TGTGCCAGCAGCTTCGCGACTAGCGGGAGGGCCCGTGATTACAATGAGCAGTTCTTC.

This clonotype was seen a few times. In DNA, the CDR3 is TGCGCCAGCAGCCAACTAGCGGGATCCAACGAGCAGTACTTC. This translates into CASSQLAGSNEQYF. V and J are TRBV4-3 and TRBJ2-7, with 9 positions matching TRBD2. CDR1 and CDR2 from the germline V gene are LGHNA and YSLEER. Trimming removed 2 bases from V and 5 bases from J; junction bases left unmatched: 4. There are 14 residues in the CDR3.

CDR3: CSVLLDYEQYF. The CDR3 DNA sequence: TGCAGTGTCTTACTTGACTACGAGCAGTACTTC. The chain carries TRBV20-1 and TRBJ2-7, with D uncertain. Germline CDR1 and CDR2: DFQATT and SNEGSKA (reference sequence). This CDR3 comprises 11 residues. With 7 bases removed from V and 3 bases from J, the gap between germline ends came to 10 bases.

The V and J genes are TRBV18 and TRBJ2-7; 8 nucleotides agree with TRBD2. The V and J ends lost 1 base and 7 bases, in that order; junction bases with no gene match: 12. The CDR3 consists of 16 residues. Germline V gene data show CDR1 as KGHSH and CDR2 as LQKENI. The CDR3 reads CASSPLAGLGAWEQYV. In DNA, the CDR3 is TGTGCCAGCTCACCACTGGCGGGACTAGGGGCGTGGGAGCAGTACGTC.

This clonotype turned up a few times. The DNA of the CDR3 is TGTGCCACCAGTGATCCCCGTCGGACTAGCGGGAAGGTCAATGAGCAGTTCTTC. It encodes CATSDPRRTSGKVNEQFF. V and J are TRBV24-1 and TRBJ2-1, with 12 bases identical to TRBD2. The CDR3 extends over 18 amino acids. Germline-derived CDR1 and CDR2 are KGHDR and SFDVKD. The V segment lost 3 bases and the J segment 6 bases; nucleotides outside the gene matches: 11.

The chain carries TRBV4-1 and TRBJ1-5, with 7 nucleotides matching TRBD1. Germline CDR1 and CDR2: MGHRA and YSYEKL. This CDR3 is 15 amino acids long. V was clipped by 0 bases and J by 4 bases; unmatched bases: 3. The CDR3 DNA reads as TGCGCCAGCAGCCAAGATTCACAGGGGAATCAGCCCCAGCATTTT. This encodes CASSQDSQGNQPQHF.

This clonotype occurred a few times. This chain joins TRBV5-4 and TRBJ2-7; 14 bases are a match to TRBD2. The J segment lost 5 bases and the V segment lost 3 bases, leaving 7 bases of the junction unmatched. CDR3 length: 16 residues. Germline CDR1 reads SGHNT; CDR2 reads YYREEE (reference sequence). CDR3 sequence reads: CASSSAGTSGSHEQYF. DNA for the CDR3: TGTGCCAGCAGCTCCGCGGGGACTAGCGGGAGCCACGAGCAGTACTTC.

The genes are TRBV19 and TRBJ1-1; no reliable D call. V lost 9 bases to trimming and J lost 1 base, with 12 bases between them. Germline CDR1 reads LNHDA; CDR2 reads SQIVND (reference sequence). The length of the CDR3 is 13 residues. Here the CDR3 DNA reads TGTGCCAGCGGCCGACGGACGAACACTGAAGCTTTCTTT. The encoded protein is CASGRRTNTEAFF.

This rearrangement joins TRBV7-2 to TRBJ2-1; 11 bases are shared with TRBD2. The CDR3 runs 17 residues. V shed 4 bases, J shed 7 bases, and the junction held 12 bases outside the gene matches. The germline CDR1 and CDR2 sequences are SGHTA and FQGNSA. CDR3 in amino acids: CASSSILGLAVANEQFF. The CDR3 nucleotides are TGTGCCAGCAGCTCAATACTGGGACTAGCGGTTGCGAATGAGCAGTTCTTC.

The chain employs TRBV18 and TRBJ1-2; 10 nucleotides line up with TRBD1. Germline V gene lookup returns CDR1 KGHSH and CDR2 LQKENI. V shed 2 bases and J 8 bases; nucleotides not matched to a gene: 5. This CDR3 is built from 14 residues. The CDR3: CASSPGTGVSGYTF. The CDR3 coding sequence is TGTGCCAGCTCACCAGGGACAGGGGTGAGCGGCTACACCTTC.

The rearrangement joins TRBV25-1 to TRBJ1-4; tentatively, D is TRBD1 (6 bases). Looked up from germline, CDR1 is MGHDK and CDR2 is SYGVNS. This CDR3 contains 18 residues. Trimming removed 3 bases from V and 5 bases from J, with 22 bases in between. DNA for the CDR3: TGTGCCAGCAGTGAGGATCTTCGAACAGGGACCCGGAATGAAAAACTGTTTTTT. Translated: CASSEDLRTGTRNEKLFF.

CDR3 sequence: CATSDLDRGLVKYTF. CDR3 in DNA: TGTGCCACCAGTGACCTTGACAGGGGATTGGTTAAATACACCTTC. The chain couples TRBV24-1 to TRBJ1-2, with 8 bases matching TRBD1. This CDR3 contains 15 residues. V shed 4 bases and J 11 bases; nucleotides not matched to a gene: 14. CDR1 KGHDR and CDR2 SFDVKD come from the germline V gene.

V usage is TRBV20-1 and J usage is TRBJ1-1, with a tentative D call TRBD1 (5 bases). V lost 5 bases and J 7 bases, leaving 11 bases between the germline ends. The V gene's germline CDR1 is DFQATT and CDR2 SNEGSKA (reference sequence). There are 11 residues in the CDR3. The CDR3 DNA reads TGCAGTGCTCCGGGACCCCTTGAAGCTTTCTTT. Protein product: CSAPGPLEAFF.

This clonotype was found many times. The chain joins TRBV3-1 to TRBJ1-1; D unresolved. In germline, CDR1 is LGHDT, CDR2 YNNKEL (reference sequence). V was pared by 9 bases and J by 2 bases, with 19 bases between. The CDR3 covers 15 residues. The CDR3 here is CARLLKRHSNTEAFF. The CDR3 DNA follows: TGTGCCAGGCTTCTAAAGCGACACTCCAACACTGAAGCTTTCTTT.

The gene calls are TRBV4-1 and TRBJ2-4; a weak D match, TRBD1 (6 bases). Germline assignment: CDR1 MGHRA and CDR2 YSYEKL. CDR3 size: 16 residues. V dropped 0 bases and J dropped 7 bases, with 16 bases sitting between them. CDR3 in DNA: TGCGCCAGCAGCCAAGAATTACAGGGTGGCGTGAACATTCAGTACTTC. Its protein product is CASSQELQGGVNIQYF.

J is TRBJ1-2 and V is TRBV30, with a tentative D call TRBD1 (5 bases). Looked up from germline, CDR1 is GTSNPN and CDR2 is SVGIG (reference sequence). The CDR3 consists of 11 residues. V was pared by 2 bases and J by 7 bases, with 8 bases between. CDR3 protein: CAWSSRAGYTF. The CDR3 coding sequence is TGTGCCTGGAGTTCCAGGGCTGGCTACACCTTC.

This chain links TRBV6-2 or TRBV6-3 with TRBJ2-2; D is undetermined. The V and J ends lost 0 bases and 1 base respectively, with 9 bases between them. Germline loops: CDR1 MNHEY, CDR2 SVGEGT. The length of the CDR3 is 16 residues. The CDR3 reads CASSYSGPWNTGELFF. The CDR3 DNA is TGTGCCAGCAGTTACTCAGGACCTTGGAACACCGGGGAGCTGTTTTTT.

The table lists this clonotype with a count of one. The CDR3 loop reads CASSELRLAPYV. The CDR3 region has the DNA TGTGCCAGCAGTGAGTTGAGACTAGCGCCGTACGTC. This chain connects TRBV2 to TRBJ2-7; 8 bases match TRBD2. The CDR3 extends over 12 amino acids. Per germline, CDR1 SNHLY and CDR2 FYNNEI. V gave up 3 bases and J gave up 12 bases; unmatched junction bases: 7.

This clonotype has more than one count but fewer than ten. The V and J genes are TRBV6-5 and TRBJ1-5, with 7 bases aligning to TRBD1. The CDR3 is 16 residues long. The J segment lost 5 bases and the V segment lost 5 bases, leaving 12 bases of the junction unmatched. CDR1 and CDR2 (germline): MNHEY, SVGAGI. The CDR3 DNA sequence: TGTGCCAGCAGTACCCGGGGCAGGGGGGGATATCAGCCCCAGCATTTT. As protein: CASSTRGRGGYQPQHF.

As for this clonotype: A clone one base away is much larger, so this may be a read error. The chain links TRBV12-3 or TRBV12-4 to TRBJ2-5, with 8 bases that match TRBD2. After removal of 10 bases from V and 4 bases from J, the junction contained 14 bases not matched to a gene. The CDR3 covers 15 residues. In DNA form, the CDR3 reads TGTGCCACCAGCCGTCGCGCAGCGGGAGTAGAGACCCAGTACTTC. This codes for CATSRRAAGVETQYF.

This clonotype has ten or more counts. The chain is built from TRBV7-3 and TRBJ2-1, with a weak D call TRBD1 (6 bases). The CDR3 is made up of 16 amino acids. V was trimmed by 5 bases and J by 1 base, leaving 15 bases between them. Germline CDR1 reads SGHTA; CDR2 reads FQGTGA. CDR3 protein: CASSVFPGTSYNEQFF. The CDR3 coding sequence is TGTGCCAGCAGCGTCTTTCCCGGGACATCCTACAATGAGCAGTTCTTC. Using reference TRBV7-3 and TRBJ2-1 for the parts outside the CDR3, the full variable domain is GAGVSQTPSNKVTEKGKYVELRCDPISGHTALYWYRQSLGQGPEFLIYFQGTGAADDSGLPNDRFFAVRPEGSVSTLKIQRTERGDSAVYLCASSVFPGTSYNEQFFGPGTRLTVL.

This clonotype was detected a few times. The CDR3 loop is CASSWWTDLGTGELFF. CDR3 bases: TGTGCCAGCAGCTGGTGGACAGACCTGGGTACCGGGGAGCTGTTTTTT. The gene calls are TRBV7-8 and TRBJ2-2; weak D call: TRBD1 (6 bases). The germline CDR1 and CDR2 sequences are SGHVS and FQNEAQ. This CDR3 has 16 residues. Trimming removed 4 bases at V and 5 bases at J, with 17 bases between.

Only a few counts were recorded for this clonotype. The chain employs TRBV7-6 and TRBJ1-2; D not resolved. Between the trimmed V and J ends, which lost 1 base and 4 bases, there was a span of 10 bases. CDR1 SGHVS and CDR2 FNYEAQ come from the germline V gene. This CDR3 has 14 residues. CDR3 nucleotides: TGTGCCAGCAGCTTAGACCAGAATGGCTATGGCTACACCTTC. This codes for CASSLDQNGYGYTF.

The chain combines TRBV15 with TRBJ2-1, with TRBD2 identical over 13 bases. Germline V gene data show CDR1 as LNHNV and CDR2 as YYDKDF (reference sequence). The ends lost 2 bases at V and 7 bases at J; junction bases unmatched: 14. The CDR3 consists of 19 residues. The CDR3 bases are TGTGCCACCAGCAGACCGGGACTAGCGGGATTCTCCTACGGGAATGAGCAGTTCTTC. This encodes CATSRPGLAGFSYGNEQFF.

This CDR3 reads CASSLAPGRFNEQFF. The CDR3 nucleotides are TGTGCCAGCAGCTTGGCCCCTGGTCGATTCAATGAGCAGTTCTTC. The chain has TRBV5-6 and TRBJ2-1; D is ambiguous. V lost 0 bases and J 6 bases, leaving 13 bases between the germline ends. The germline CDR1 and CDR2 sequences are SGHDT and YYEEEE. This CDR3 contains 15 residues.

The chain links TRBV6-2 or TRBV6-3 to TRBJ2-3, with TRBD2 identical over 7 bases. The germline V gene has CDR1 MNHEY and CDR2 SVGEGT. Unmatched junction bases numbered 11, after V lost 7 bases and J lost 4 bases. CDR3 size: 15 residues. This CDR3 reads CASNTRDYLPDTQYF. As DNA, the CDR3 is TGTGCCAGCAACACCCGGGACTATCTACCAGATACGCAGTATTTT.